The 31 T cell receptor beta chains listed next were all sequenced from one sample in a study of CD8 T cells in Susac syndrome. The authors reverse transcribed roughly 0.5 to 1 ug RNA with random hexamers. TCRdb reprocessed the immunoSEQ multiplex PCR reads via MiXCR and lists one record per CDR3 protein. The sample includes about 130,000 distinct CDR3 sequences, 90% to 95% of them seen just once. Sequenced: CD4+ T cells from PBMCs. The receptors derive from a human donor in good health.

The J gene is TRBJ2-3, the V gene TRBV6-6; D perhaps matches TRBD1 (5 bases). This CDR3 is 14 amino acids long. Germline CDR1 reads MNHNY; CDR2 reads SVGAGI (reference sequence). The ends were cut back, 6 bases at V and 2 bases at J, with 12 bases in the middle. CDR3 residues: CASSYEQVTDTQYF. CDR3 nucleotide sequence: TGTGCCAGCAGCTACGAACAGGTCACAGATACGCAGTATTTT.

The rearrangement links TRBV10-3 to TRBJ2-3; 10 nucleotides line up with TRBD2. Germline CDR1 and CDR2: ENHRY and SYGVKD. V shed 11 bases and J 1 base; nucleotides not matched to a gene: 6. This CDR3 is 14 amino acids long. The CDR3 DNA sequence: TGTGCCGTCTCCGGGACTAGCGGCACAGATACGCAGTATTTT. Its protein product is CAVSGTSGTDTQYF.

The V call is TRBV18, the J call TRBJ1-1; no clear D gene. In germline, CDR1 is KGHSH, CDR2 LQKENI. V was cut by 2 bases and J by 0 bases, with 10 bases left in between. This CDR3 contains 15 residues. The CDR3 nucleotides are TGTGCCAGCTCACCAGATATGGTTGTGAACACTGAAGCTTTCTTT. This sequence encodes CASSPDMVVNTEAFF.

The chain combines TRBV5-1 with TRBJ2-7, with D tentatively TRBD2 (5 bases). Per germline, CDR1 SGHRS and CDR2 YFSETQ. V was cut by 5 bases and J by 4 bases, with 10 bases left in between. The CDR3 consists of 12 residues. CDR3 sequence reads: CASRETGYEQYF. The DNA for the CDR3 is TGCGCCAGCAGAGAGACGGGATACGAGCAGTACTTC.

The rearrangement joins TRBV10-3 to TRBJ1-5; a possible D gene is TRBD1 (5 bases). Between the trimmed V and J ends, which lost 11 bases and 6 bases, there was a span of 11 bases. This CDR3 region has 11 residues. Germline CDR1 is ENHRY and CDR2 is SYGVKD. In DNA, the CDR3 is TGTGCCGTTGGGGGGACTCAGCCCCAGCATTTT. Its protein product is CAVGGTQPQHF.

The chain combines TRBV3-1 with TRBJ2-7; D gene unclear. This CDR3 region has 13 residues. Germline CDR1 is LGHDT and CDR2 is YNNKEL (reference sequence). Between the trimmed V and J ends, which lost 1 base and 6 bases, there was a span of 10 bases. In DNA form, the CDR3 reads TGTGCCAGCAGCCAAGGGCCCCGTGTCGAGCAGTACTTC. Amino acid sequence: CASSQGPRVEQYF.

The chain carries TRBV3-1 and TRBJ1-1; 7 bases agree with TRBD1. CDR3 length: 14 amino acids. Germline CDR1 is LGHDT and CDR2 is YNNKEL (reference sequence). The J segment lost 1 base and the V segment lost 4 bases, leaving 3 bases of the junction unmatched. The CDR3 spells CASSLRDRNTEAFF. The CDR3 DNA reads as TGTGCCAGCAGCCTCCGGGACAGGAACACTGAAGCTTTCTTT.

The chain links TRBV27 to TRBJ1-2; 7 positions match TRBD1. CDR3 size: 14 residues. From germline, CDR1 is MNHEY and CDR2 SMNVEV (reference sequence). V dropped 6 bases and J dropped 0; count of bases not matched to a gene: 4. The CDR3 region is CASRRTGPNYGYTF. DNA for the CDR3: TGTGCCAGCAGGCGGACAGGACCTAACTATGGCTACACCTTC.

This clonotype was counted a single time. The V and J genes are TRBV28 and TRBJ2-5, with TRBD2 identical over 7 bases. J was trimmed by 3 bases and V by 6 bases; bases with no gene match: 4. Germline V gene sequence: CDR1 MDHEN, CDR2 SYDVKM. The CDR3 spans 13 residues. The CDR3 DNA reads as TGTGCCAGCAGAGTCGGACTAGAAGAGACCCAGTACTTC. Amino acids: CASRVGLEETQYF. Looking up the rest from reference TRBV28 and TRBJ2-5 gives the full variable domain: DVKVTQSSRYLVKRTGEKVFLECVQDMDHENMFWYRQDPGLGLRLIYFSYDVKMKEKGDIPEGYSVSREKKERFSLILESASTNQTSMYLCASRVGLEETQYFGPGTRLLVL.

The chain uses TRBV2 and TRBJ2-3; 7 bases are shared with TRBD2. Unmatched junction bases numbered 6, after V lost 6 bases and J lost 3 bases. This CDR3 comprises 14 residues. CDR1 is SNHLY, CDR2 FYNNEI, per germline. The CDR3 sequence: CASRALAPTDTQYF. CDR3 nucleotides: TGTGCCAGCAGAGCACTAGCGCCAACAGATACGCAGTATTTT.

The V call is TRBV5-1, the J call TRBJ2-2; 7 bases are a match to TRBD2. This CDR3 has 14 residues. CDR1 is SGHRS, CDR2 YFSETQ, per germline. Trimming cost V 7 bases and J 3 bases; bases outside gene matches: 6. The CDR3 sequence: CASSGGLDTGELFF. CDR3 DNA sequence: TGCGCCAGCTCGGGGGGTCTCGACACCGGGGAGCTGTTTTTT.

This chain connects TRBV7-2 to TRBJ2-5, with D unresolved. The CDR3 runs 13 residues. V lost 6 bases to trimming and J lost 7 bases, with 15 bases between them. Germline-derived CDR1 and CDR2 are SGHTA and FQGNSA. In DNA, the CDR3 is TGTGCCAGCAGTCAAGGTTCCGAAAGGACCCAGTACTTC. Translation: CASSQGSERTQYF.

Here the CDR3 reads CASSLERTSNEQFF. The CDR3 DNA reads TGTGCCAGCAGCTTAGAGAGGACTAGCAATGAGCAGTTCTTC. This sequence joins TRBV7-2 and TRBJ2-1, with 7 bases that match TRBD2. Germline V gene data show CDR1 as SGHTA and CDR2 as FQGNSA. The CDR3 is 14 amino acids. V lost 1 base, J lost 6 bases, and 3 bases stayed unmatched.

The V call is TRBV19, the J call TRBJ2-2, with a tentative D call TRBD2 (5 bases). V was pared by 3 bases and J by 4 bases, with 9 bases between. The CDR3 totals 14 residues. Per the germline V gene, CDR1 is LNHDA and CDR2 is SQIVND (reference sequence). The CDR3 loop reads CASSIWRATGELFF. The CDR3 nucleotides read TGTGCCAGTAGTATCTGGCGGGCCACCGGGGAGCTGTTTTTT.

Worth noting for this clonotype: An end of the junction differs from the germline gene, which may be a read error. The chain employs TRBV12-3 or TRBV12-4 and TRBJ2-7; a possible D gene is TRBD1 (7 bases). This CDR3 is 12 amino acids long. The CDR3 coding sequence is TGTGCCAGCAGTTTGGGCAGGGGGGTTTGGGACTTC. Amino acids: CASSLGRGVWDF.

The CDR3 nucleotides are TGTGCCAGCAGCTTAGAATTGGGGAAGCAGTTCTTC. Translation gives CASSLELGKQFF. This chain joins TRBV7-2 and TRBJ2-1, with D uncertain. Germline CDR1 is SGHTA and CDR2 is FQGNSA. V shed 1 base and J shed 11 bases, with 9 bases lying between them. This CDR3 contains 12 residues. The variable domain in full, with the rest retrieved from reference TRBV7-2 and TRBJ2-1, is GAGVSQSPSNKVTEKGKDVELRCDPISGHTALYWYRQSLGQGLEFLIYFQGNSAPDKSGLPSDRFSAERTGGSVSTLTIQRTQQEDSAVYLCASSLELGKQFFGPGTRLTVL.

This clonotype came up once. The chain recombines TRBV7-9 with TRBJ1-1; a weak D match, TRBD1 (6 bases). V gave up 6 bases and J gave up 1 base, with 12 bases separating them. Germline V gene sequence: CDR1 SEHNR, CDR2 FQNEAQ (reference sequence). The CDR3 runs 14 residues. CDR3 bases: TGTGCCAGCAGGCTCACAGGGCCGAACACTGAAGCTTTCTTT. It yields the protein CASRLTGPNTEAFF.

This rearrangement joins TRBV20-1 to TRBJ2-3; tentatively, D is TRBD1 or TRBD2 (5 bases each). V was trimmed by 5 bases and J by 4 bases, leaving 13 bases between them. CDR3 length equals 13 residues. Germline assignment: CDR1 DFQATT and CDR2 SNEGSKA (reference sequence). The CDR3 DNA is TGCAGTGCTGCCCGAGGGGCGGCAGATACGCAGTATTTT. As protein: CSAARGAADTQYF.

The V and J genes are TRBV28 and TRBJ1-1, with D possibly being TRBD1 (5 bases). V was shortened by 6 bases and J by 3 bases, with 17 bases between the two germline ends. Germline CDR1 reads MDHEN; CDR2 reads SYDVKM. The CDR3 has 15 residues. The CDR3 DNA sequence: TGTGCCAGCAGCCCCGGGGGAATACGGTACACTGAAGCTTTCTTT. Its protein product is CASSPGGIRYTEAFF.

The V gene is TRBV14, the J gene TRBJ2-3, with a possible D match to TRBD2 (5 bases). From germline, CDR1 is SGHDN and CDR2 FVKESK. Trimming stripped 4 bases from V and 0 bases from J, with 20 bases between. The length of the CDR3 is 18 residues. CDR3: CASSRIRHLAPSTDTQYF. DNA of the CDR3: TGTGCCAGCAGCCGAATCCGACATCTAGCACCGAGCACAGATACGCAGTATTTT. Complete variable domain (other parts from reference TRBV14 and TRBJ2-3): EAGVTQFPSHSVIEKGQTVTLRCDPISGHDNLYWYRRVMGKEIKFLLHFVKESKQDESGMPNNRFLAERTGGTYSTLKVQPAELEDSGVYFCASSRIRHLAPSTDTQYFGPGTRLTVL.

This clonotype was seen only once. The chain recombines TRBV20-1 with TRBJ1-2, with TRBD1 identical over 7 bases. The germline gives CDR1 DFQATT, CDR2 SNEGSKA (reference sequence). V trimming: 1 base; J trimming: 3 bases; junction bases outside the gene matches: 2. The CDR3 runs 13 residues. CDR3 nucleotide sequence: TGCAGTGCTAGAGCAGGGGGAGACTATGGCTACACCTTC. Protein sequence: CSARAGGDYGYTF.

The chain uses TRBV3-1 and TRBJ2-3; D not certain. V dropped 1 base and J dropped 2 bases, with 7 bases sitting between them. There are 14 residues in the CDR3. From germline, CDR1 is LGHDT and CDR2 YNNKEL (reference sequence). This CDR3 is CASSQAPLTDTQYF. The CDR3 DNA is TGTGCCAGCAGCCAAGCCCCCCTCACAGATACGCAGTATTTT.

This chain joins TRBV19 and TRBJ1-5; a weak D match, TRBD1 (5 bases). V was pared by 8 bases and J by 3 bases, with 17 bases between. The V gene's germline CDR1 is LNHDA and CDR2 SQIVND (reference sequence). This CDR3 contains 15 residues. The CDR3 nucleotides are TGTGCCAGTGGCAGTCTGGGGACGGTCAATCAGCCCCAGCATTTT. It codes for CASGSLGTVNQPQHF. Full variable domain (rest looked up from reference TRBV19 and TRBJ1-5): DGGITQSPKYLFRKEGQNVTLSCEQNLNHDAMYWYRQDPGQGLRLIYYSQIVNDFQKGDIAEGYSVSREKKESFPLTVTSAQKNPTAFYLCASGSLGTVNQPQHFGDGTRLSIL.

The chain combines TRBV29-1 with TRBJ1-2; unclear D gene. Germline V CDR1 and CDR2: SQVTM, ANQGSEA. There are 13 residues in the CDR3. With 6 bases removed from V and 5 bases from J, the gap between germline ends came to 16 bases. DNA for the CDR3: TGCAGCGTCCGGACGGGAATCTATTATGGCTACACCTTC. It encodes CSVRTGIYYGYTF. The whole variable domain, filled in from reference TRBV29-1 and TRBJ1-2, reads SAVISQKPSRDICQRGTSLTIQCQVDSQVTMMFWYRQQPGQSLTLIATANQGSEATYESGFVIDKFPISRPNLTFSTLTVSNMSPEDSSIYLCSVRTGIYYGYTFGSGTRLTVV.

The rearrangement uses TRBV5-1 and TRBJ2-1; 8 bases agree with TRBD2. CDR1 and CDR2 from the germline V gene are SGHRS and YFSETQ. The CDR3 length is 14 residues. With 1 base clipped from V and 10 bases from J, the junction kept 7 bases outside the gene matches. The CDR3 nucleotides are TGCGCCAGCAGCTTGATGGCGGGAGGCGGGGAGCAGTTCTTC. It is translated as CASSLMAGGGEQFF.

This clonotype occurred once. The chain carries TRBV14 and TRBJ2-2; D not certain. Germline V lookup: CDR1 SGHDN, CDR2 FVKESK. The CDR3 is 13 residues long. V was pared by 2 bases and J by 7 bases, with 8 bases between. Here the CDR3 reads CASSQFVLGELFF. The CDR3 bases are TGTGCCAGCAGCCAATTTGTCCTCGGGGAGCTGTTTTTT.

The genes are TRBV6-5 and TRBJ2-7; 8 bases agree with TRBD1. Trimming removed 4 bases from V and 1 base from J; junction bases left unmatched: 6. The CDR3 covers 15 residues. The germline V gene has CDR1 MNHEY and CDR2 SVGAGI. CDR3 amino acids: CASSSDRGASYEQYF. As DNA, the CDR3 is TGTGCCAGCAGTTCCGACAGGGGAGCTTCCTACGAGCAGTACTTC.

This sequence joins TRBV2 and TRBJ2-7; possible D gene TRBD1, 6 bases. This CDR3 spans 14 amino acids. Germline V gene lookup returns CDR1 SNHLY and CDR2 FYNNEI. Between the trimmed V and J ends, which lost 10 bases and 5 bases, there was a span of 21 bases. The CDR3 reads CATKEQGIGNEQYF. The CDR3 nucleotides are TGTGCCACCAAGGAGCAGGGGATCGGAAACGAGCAGTACTTC.

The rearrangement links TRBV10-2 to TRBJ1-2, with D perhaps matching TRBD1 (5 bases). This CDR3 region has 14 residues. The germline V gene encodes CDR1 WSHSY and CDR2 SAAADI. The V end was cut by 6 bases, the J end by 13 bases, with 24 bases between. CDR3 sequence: CASSSGTPNARRTF. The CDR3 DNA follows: TGCGCCAGCAGCTCCGGGACCCCGAACGCCCGTCGCACCTTC.

The CDR3 bases are TGTGCCAGCAGTCCGCCCGAGGGTGGCTACACCTTC. This gives the protein CASSPPEGGYTF. The chain joins TRBV28 to TRBJ1-2; D not certain. Per germline, CDR1 MDHEN and CDR2 SYDVKM. The CDR3 extends over 12 amino acids. The V end lost 5 bases, the J end lost 7 bases, and 11 bases lay between the germline ends.

The CDR3 sequence is CASSFNLAGAGANVLTF. CDR3 coding DNA: TGTGCCAGCAGCTTTAACCTAGCGGGAGCTGGGGCCAACGTCCTGACTTTC. This chain links TRBV7-2 with TRBJ2-6, with 10 bases that match TRBD2. J was trimmed by 2 bases and V by 3 bases; bases with no gene match: 4. The germline gives CDR1 SGHTA, CDR2 FQGNSA. The CDR3 is 17 residues long. The full variable domain, rest sourced from reference TRBV7-2 and TRBJ2-6, is GAGVSQSPSNKVTEKGKDVELRCDPISGHTALYWYRQSLGQGLEFLIYFQGNSAPDKSGLPSDRFSAERTGGSVSTLTIQRTQQEDSAVYLCASSFNLAGAGANVLTFGAGSRLTVL.